The present entry profiles one T cell receptor (beta chain) with its context. These data belong to a study of control samples from healthy donors and cancer patients. Profiling relied on immunoSEQ multiplex PCR, and the TCRdb table lists in-frame clones only, not all of them. The sample records fewer than 200,000 clones, over 80% being singletons. The source of this sequence is a man aged 18 to 30 in good health. Sequenced: blood.

CDR3 amino acids: CASSLRASPTDTQYF. The CDR3 DNA is TGTGCCAGCAGCCTCCGGGCAAGTCCCACAGATACGCAGTATTTT. V is TRBV3-1 (or the pseudogene TRBV3-2) and J is TRBJ2-3; D uncertain. Germline V gives CDR1 LGHDT, CDR2 YNNKEL (reference sequence). The CDR3 is 15 amino acids. Trimming left V 4 bases short and J 2 bases short, with 13 bases between.